These 11 T cell receptor beta chains share one sample of origin, sequenced in a study of shared clonotypes between healthy human individuals (TCRdb year 2020). The library was built by means of the immunoSEQ multiplex PCR assay. TCRdb holds this immuneACCESS table with in-frame rearrangements only. Some clones are missing; in checked studies, unresolved V genes explain under half, and the rest has no known cause. The sample table shows around 500,000 clones, and approximately 80% are seen once. The biggest ten clones account for over 10% of the sample. Sequences were obtained from PBMCs. These TCRs come from a middle-aged woman in good health. Some clones in this sample may be carry-over from other donors' samples.

The rearrangement links TRBV6-6 to TRBJ1-1; no definite D call. Between the trimmed V and J ends, which lost 0 bases and 0 bases, there was a span of 8 bases. The CDR3 extends over 15 amino acids. Germline CDR1 MNHNY, CDR2 SVGAGI (reference sequence). Here the CDR3 reads CASSYSTSMNTEAFF. The CDR3 coding sequence is TGTGCCAGCAGTTACTCTACTTCTATGAACACTGAAGCTTTCTTT.

This clone was seen once. The rearrangement links TRBV4-3 to TRBJ2-7; TRBD1 might be the D (5 bases). CDR3 length equals 15 residues. Trimming took 0 bases from V and 2 from J, leaving 11 bases between them. CDR1 is LGHNA and CDR2 is YSLEER in the germline V gene. The CDR3 loop is CASSQDWAGTYEQYF. In DNA, the CDR3 is TGCGCCAGCAGCCAAGACTGGGCAGGGACCTACGAGCAGTACTTC.

The J gene is TRBJ1-5, the V gene TRBV19; 10 bases map to TRBD1. Germline V gives CDR1 LNHDA, CDR2 SQIVND (reference sequence). There are 14 residues in the CDR3. Germline trimming cut 3 bases from V and 6 bases from J; bases unmatched to any gene: 2. The CDR3 reads CASSIDRGRQPQHF. The CDR3 nucleotides are TGTGCCAGTAGTATTGACAGGGGGCGTCAGCCCCAGCATTTT.

The V and J genes are TRBV19 and TRBJ1-1; unclear D gene. There are 14 residues in the CDR3. Germline values: CDR1 LNHDA, CDR2 SQIVND (reference sequence). CDR3 sequence: CATTPRRTNTEAFF. CDR3 sequence (DNA): TGTGCAACAACCCCAAGACGGACTAACACTGAAGCTTTCTTT.

The chain is built from TRBV10-3 and TRBJ1-1; weak D call: TRBD1 (6 bases). Germline V CDR1 and CDR2: ENHRY, SYGVKD. CDR3 length: 12 residues. Deletions cut 11 bases from V and 6 bases from J, with 16 bases between. The CDR3 coding sequence is TGTGCCGTCCGGGGGGGGGCGGCTGAAGCTTTCTTT. It specifies CAVRGGAAEAFF.

CDR3 coding DNA: TGTGCCAGCTCACCCCGGGACACTGCTACGAGGCAGTACTTC. Its protein product is CASSPRDTATRQYF. This chain links TRBV18 with TRBJ2-7, with a weak D call TRBD1 (6 bases). Trimming left V 3 bases short and J 9 bases short, with 18 bases between. CDR1 KGHSH and CDR2 LQKENI come from the germline V gene. This CDR3 contains 14 residues.

This chain uses TRBV7-6 with TRBJ1-2, with D hard to call. V dropped 5 bases and J dropped 5 bases, with 12 bases sitting between them. Germline V gene sequence: CDR1 SGHVS, CDR2 FNYEAQ. The CDR3 spans 13 residues. The CDR3 coding sequence is TGTGCCAGCAGCCTTGAGGCTGAATATGGCTACACCTTC. Amino acid sequence: CASSLEAEYGYTF.

This chain links TRBV11-2 with TRBJ2-1, with a possible D match to TRBD2 (6 bases). Trimming cost V 3 bases and J 8 bases, with 11 bases left between them. The CDR3 loop spans 13 amino acids. From germline, CDR1 is SGHAT and CDR2 FQNNGV. The CDR3, as DNA: TGTGCCAGCAGCTTCGTAAGGGAGGATGAGCAGTTCTTC. It translates to CASSFVREDEQFF.

About this clone: In this CDR3 the conserved last residue, phenylalanine or tryptophan, is missing, so a read error is likely. This chain uses TRBV5-1 with TRBJ2-2; D perhaps matches TRBD2 (5 bases). The CDR3 loop spans 14 amino acids. Germline CDR1 SGHRS, CDR2 YFSETQ. The V end was cut by 6 bases, the J end by 2 bases, with 11 bases between. CDR3 amino acids: CASKKEANTGELFS. The CDR3, as DNA: TGCGCCAGCAAGAAGGAGGCCAACACCGGGGAGCTGTTTTCT.

The chain is built from TRBV7-2 and TRBJ2-3; D possibly matches TRBD1 or TRBD2 (5 bases each). Germline lookup yields CDR1 SGHTA and CDR2 FQGNSA. Trimming removed 5 bases from V and 5 bases from J, with 17 bases in between. This CDR3 region has 15 residues. The CDR3 reads CASSLRGPSGDTQYF. The CDR3 DNA reads TGTGCCAGCAGCCTCCGGGGACCGTCGGGAGATACGCAGTATTTT.

To note about this clone: A much bigger clone sits one base away, suggesting this may be a read error. J is TRBJ2-1 and V is TRBV11-2; D unresolved. Germline V lookup: CDR1 SGHAT, CDR2 FQNNGV. The CDR3 runs to 13 residues. Between the trimmed V and J ends, which lost 1 base and 4 bases, there was a span of 5 bases. In nucleotides, the CDR3 is TGTGCCAGCAGCTTAGGGCAGTACAATGAGCAGTTCTTC. Its protein product is CASSLGQYNEQFF.